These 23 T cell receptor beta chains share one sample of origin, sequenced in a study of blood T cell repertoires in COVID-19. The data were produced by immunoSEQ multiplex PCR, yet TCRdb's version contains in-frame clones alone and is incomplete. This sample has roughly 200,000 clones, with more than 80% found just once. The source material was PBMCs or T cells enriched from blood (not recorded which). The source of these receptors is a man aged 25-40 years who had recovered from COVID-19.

The CDR3 sequence: CASSHGQGRNQPQHF. The CDR3 nucleotides read TGTGCCAGCAGCCACGGACAGGGGCGGAATCAGCCCCAGCATTTT. The chain is built from TRBV7-8 and TRBJ1-5; 9 bases map to TRBD1. CDR1 and CDR2 (germline): SGHVS, FQNEAQ. The CDR3 runs to 15 residues. Trimming at V came to 5 bases and at J to 4 bases, leaving 6 bases not matched to a gene.

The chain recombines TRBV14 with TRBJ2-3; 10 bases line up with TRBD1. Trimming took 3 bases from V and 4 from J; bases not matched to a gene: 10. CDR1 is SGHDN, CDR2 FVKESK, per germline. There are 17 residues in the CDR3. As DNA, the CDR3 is TGTGCCAGCAGCCAGGCCGGGACAGGGGACGGAGCAGATACGCAGTATTTT. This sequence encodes CASSQAGTGDGADTQYF. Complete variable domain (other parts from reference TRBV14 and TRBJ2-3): EAGVTQFPSHSVIEKGQTVTLRCDPISGHDNLYWYRRVMGKEIKFLLHFVKESKQDESGMPNNRFLAERTGGTYSTLKVQPAELEDSGVYFCASSQAGTGDGADTQYFGPGTRLTVL.

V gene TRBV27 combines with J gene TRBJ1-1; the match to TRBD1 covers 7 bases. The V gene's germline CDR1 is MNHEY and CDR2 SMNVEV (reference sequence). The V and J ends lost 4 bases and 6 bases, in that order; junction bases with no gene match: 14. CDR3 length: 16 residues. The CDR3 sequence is CASSSIQGTIKAEAFF. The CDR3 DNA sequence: TGTGCCAGCAGTTCTATACAGGGGACCATCAAGGCTGAAGCTTTCTTT.

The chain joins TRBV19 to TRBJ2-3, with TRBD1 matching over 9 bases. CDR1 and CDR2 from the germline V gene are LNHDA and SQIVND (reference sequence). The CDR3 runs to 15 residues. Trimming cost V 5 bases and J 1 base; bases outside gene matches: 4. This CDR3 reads CASSLGQGGTDTQYF. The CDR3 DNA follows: TGTGCCAGTAGTCTGGGACAGGGAGGCACAGATACGCAGTATTTT.

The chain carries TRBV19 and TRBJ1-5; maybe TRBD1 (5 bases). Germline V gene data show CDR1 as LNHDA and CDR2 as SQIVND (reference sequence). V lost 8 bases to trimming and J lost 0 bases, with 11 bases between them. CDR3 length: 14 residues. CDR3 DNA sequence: TGTGCCAGTTCACAGGCGGATAGCAATCAGCCCCAGCATTTT. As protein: CASSQADSNQPQHF. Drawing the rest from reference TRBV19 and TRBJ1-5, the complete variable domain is DGGITQSPKYLFRKEGQNVTLSCEQNLNHDAMYWYRQDPGQGLRLIYYSQIVNDFQKGDIAEGYSVSREKKESFPLTVTSAQKNPTAFYLCASSQADSNQPQHFGDGTRLSIL.

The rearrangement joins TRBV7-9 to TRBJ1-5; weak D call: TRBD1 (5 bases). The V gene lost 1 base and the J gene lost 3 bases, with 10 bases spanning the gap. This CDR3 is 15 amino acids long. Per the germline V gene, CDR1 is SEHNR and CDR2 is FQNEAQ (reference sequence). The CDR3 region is CASSLGEGYNQPQHF. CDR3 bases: TGTGCCAGCAGCTTAGGGGAGGGGTACAATCAGCCCCAGCATTTT.

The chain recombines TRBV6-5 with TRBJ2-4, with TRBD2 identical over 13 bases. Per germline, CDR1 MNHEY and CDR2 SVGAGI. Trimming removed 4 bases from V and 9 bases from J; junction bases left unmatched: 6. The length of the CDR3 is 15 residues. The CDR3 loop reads CASSSRTSGSGIQYF. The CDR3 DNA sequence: TGTGCCAGCAGTTCCCGGACTAGCGGGAGCGGCATTCAGTACTTC.

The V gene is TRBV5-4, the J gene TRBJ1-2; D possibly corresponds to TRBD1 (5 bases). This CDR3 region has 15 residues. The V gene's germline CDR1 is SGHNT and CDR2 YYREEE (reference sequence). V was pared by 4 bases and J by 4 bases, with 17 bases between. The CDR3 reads CASSRGEGAIYGYTF. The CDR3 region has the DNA TGTGCCAGCAGCCGGGGGGAAGGGGCGATCTATGGCTACACCTTC.

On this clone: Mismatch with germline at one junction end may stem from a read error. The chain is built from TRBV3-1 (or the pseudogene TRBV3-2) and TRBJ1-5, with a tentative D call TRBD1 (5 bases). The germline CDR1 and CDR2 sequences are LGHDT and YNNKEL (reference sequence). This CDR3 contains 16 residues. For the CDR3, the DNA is TGTGCCAGCAGTCAAGGGTGGGGCAAGGGCAATCAGCCCCAGCATTTT. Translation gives CASSQGWGKGNQPQHF.

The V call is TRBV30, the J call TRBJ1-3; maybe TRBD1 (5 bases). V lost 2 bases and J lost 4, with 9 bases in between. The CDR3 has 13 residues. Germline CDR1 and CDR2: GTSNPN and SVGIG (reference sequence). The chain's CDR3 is CAWSNGQGNTIYF. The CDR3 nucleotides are TGTGCCTGGAGTAACGGACAAGGAAACACCATATATTTT. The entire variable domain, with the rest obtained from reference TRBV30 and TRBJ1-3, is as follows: SQTIHQWPATLVQPVGSPLSLECTVEGTSNPNLYWYRQAAGRGLQLLFYSVGIGQISSEVPQNLSASRPQDRQFILSSKKLLLSDSGFYLCAWSNGQGNTIYFGEGSWLTVV.

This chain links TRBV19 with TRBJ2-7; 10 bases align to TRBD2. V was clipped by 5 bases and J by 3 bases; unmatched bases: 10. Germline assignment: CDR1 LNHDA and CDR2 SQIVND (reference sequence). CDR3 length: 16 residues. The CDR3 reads CASSHILAGAGYEQYF. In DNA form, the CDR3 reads TGTGCCAGTAGTCATATCCTAGCGGGAGCCGGCTACGAGCAGTACTTC.

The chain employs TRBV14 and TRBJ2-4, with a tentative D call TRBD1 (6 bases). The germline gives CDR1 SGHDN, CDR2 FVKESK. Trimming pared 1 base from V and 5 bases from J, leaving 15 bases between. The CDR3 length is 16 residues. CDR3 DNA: TGTGCCAGCAGCCAAGCCCACAGGGCTTACCAAAACATTCAGTACTTC. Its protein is CASSQAHRAYQNIQYF.

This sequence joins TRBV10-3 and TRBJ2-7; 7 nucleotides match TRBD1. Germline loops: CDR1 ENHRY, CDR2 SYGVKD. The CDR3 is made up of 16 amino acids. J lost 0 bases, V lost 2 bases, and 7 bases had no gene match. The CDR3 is CAISETGQTLSYEQYF. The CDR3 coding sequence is TGTGCCATCAGTGAGACGGGACAGACCCTCTCCTACGAGCAGTACTTC.

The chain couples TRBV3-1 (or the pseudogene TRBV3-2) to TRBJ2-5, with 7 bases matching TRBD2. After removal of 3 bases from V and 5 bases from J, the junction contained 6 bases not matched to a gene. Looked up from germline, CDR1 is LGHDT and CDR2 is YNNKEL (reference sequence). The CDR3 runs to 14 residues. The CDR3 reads CASSQRGGAETQYF. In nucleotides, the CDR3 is TGTGCCAGCAGCCAGCGCGGGGGAGCCGAGACCCAGTACTTC.

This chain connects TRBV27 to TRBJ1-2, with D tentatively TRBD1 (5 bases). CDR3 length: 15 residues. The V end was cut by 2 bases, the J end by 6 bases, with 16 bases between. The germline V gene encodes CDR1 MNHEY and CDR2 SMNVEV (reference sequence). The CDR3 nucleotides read TGTGCCAGCAGTTTAGTTAAAACAGGTCCGGATGGCTACACCTTC. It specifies CASSLVKTGPDGYTF.

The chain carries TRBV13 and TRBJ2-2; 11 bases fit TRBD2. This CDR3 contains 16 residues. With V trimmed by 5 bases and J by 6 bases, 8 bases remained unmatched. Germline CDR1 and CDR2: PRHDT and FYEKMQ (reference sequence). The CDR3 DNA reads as TGTGCCAGCAGCGCCCAGACTAGCGGGACCTCCGGGGAGCTGTTTTTT. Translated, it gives CASSAQTSGTSGELFF.

CDR3 residues: CASSYGMDYEQYF. As DNA, the CDR3 is TGTGCCAGTAGTTACGGGATGGATTACGAGCAGTACTTC. V usage is TRBV19 and J usage is TRBJ2-7; tentatively, D is TRBD2 (5 bases). CDR3 size: 13 residues. V was clipped by 5 bases and J by 4 bases, with 12 bases between them. Germline V lookup: CDR1 LNHDA, CDR2 SQIVND (reference sequence). The complete variable domain, with remaining parts taken from reference TRBV19 and TRBJ2-7, reads DGGITQSPKYLFRKEGQNVTLSCEQNLNHDAMYWYRQDPGQGLRLIYYSQIVNDFQKGDIAEGYSVSREKKESFPLTVTSAQKNPTAFYLCASSYGMDYEQYFGPGTRLTVT.

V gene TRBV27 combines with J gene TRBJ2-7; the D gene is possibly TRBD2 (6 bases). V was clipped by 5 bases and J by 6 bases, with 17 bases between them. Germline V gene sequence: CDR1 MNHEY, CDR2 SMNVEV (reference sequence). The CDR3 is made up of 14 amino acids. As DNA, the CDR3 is TGTGCCAGCAGTCCAACGGGACTCCTAGGCGAGCAGTACTTC. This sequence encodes CASSPTGLLGEQYF.

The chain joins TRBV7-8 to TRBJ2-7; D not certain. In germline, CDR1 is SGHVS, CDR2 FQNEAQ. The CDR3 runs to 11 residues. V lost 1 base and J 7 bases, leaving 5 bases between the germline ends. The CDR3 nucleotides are TGTGCCAGCAGCTTAGTGCGGGAGCAGTACTTC. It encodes CASSLVREQYF.

CDR3 DNA: TGTGCCAGCAGCCAAGATTCCGGACAGGCAATTAGCACAGATACGCAGTATTTT. It codes for CASSQDSGQAISTDTQYF. V is TRBV3-1 (or the pseudogene TRBV3-2) and J is TRBJ2-3; TRBD1 matches 7 bases. This CDR3 contains 18 residues. V was pared by 0 bases and J by 0 bases, with 9 bases of the junction left unmatched. The germline CDR1 and CDR2 sequences are LGHDT and YNNKEL (reference sequence).

CDR3 DNA: TGTGCCAGCTCACAGCAGGGAGGGACCCAGTACTTC. Protein sequence: CASSQQGGTQYF. The rearrangement links TRBV18 to TRBJ2-5, with D possibly TRBD2 on 6 matching bases. The germline V and J ends were trimmed by 4 bases and 7 bases, with 10 bases remaining between them. CDR1 KGHSH and CDR2 LQKENI come from the germline V gene. CDR3 length: 12 residues.

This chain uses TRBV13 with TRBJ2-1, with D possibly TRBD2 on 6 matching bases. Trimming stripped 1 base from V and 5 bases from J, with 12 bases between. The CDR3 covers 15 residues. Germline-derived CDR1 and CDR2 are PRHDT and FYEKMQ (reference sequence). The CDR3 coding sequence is TGTGCCAGCAGCTTAGCGGGAGTTAAGAACAATGAGCAGTTCTTC. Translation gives CASSLAGVKNNEQFF.

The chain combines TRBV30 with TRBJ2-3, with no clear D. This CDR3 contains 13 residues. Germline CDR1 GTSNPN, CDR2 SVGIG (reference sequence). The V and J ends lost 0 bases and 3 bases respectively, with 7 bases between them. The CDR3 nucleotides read TGTGCCTGGAGTGTACATTTAACAGATACGCAGTATTTT. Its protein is CAWSVHLTDTQYF. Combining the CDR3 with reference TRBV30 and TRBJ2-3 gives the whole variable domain SQTIHQWPATLVQPVGSPLSLECTVEGTSNPNLYWYRQAAGRGLQLLFYSVGIGQISSEVPQNLSASRPQDRQFILSSKKLLLSDSGFYLCAWSVHLTDTQYFGPGTRLTVL.